This T cell receptor (beta chain) was captured in a study of blood T cell repertoires in COVID-19. Overall study context: Both acute and convalescent COVID-19 samples were obtained from the United States, Italy and Spain. T cells, B-cell-depleted T cells, or PBMCs supplied cDNA or gDNA.

Original data processing: Estimated nucleated cell counts came from reference gene primer amplification. The data were produced by immunoSEQ multiplex PCR, yet TCRdb's version contains in-frame clones alone and is incomplete. The DNA was the basis for D and trimming; V, J and clone size are from that table. The data show around 310,000 clones, more than 75% seen once. The CDR3 totals 16 residues. Germline CDR1 and CDR2: SGDLS and YYNGEE. V was clipped by 4 bases and J by 6 bases, with 20 bases between them. This sequence was found in a woman between 45 and 65 years old with active or convalescent COVID-19. Source material: peripheral blood. V is TRBV9 and J is TRBJ2-1; TRBD1 is a possible D gene (6 bases). CDR3 protein: CASSSSSYRDGNEQFF. The CDR3 DNA reads TGTGCCAGCAGCTCCTCTTCGTACAGGGATGGCAATGAGCAGTTCTTC.